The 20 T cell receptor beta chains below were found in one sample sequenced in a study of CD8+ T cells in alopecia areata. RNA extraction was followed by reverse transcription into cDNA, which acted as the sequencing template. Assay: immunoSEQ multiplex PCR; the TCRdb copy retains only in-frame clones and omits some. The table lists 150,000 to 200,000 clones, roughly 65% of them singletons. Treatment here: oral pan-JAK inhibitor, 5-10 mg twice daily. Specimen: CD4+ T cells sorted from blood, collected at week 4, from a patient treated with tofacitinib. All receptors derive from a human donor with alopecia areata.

The CDR3 loop is CASSFQMETQYF. The DNA for the CDR3 is TGTGCCAGCAGCTTCCAGATGGAGACCCAGTACTTC. The chain links TRBV5-4 to TRBJ2-5, with D unclear. CDR1 and CDR2 (germline): SGHNT, YYREEE (reference sequence). Trimming left V 2 bases short and J 5 bases short, with 7 bases between. CDR3 length equals 12 residues.

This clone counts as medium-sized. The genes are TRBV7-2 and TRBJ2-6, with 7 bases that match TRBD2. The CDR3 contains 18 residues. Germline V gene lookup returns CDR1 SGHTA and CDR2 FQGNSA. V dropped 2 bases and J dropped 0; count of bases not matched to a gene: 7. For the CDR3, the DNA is TGTGCCAGCAGCTTACAGGGAGGGTTACCCTCTGGGGCCAACGTCCTGACTTTC. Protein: CASSLQGGLPSGANVLTF.

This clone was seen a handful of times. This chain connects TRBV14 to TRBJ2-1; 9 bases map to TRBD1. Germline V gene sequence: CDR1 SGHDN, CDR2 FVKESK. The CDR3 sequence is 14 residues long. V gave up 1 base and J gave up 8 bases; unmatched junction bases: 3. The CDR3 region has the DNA TGTGCCAGCAGCCAAGCGGGGACAGGGTATGAGCAGTTCTTC. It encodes CASSQAGTGYEQFF.

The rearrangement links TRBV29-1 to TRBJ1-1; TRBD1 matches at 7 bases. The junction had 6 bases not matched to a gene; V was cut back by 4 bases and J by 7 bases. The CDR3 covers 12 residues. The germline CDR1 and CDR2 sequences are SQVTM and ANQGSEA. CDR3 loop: CSVADRFSEAFF. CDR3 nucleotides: TGCAGCGTTGCGGACAGGTTTAGTGAAGCTTTCTTT.

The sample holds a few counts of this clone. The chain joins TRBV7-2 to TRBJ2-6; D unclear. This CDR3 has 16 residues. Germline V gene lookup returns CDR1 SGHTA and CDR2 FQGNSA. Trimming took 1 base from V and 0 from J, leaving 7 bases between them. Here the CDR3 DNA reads TGTGCCAGCAGCTTAGGCTTCAACTCTGGGGCCAACGTCCTGACTTTC. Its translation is CASSLGFNSGANVLTF. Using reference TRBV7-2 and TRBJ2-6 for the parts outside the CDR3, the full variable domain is GAGVSQSPSNKVTEKGKDVELRCDPISGHTALYWYRQSLGQGLEFLIYFQGNSAPDKSGLPSDRFSAERTGGSVSTLTIQRTQQEDSAVYLCASSLGFNSGANVLTFGAGSRLTVL.

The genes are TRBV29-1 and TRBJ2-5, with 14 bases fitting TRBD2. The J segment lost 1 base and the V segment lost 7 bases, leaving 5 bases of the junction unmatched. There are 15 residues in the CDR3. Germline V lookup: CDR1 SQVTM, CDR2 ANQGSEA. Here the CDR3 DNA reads TGCAGCGCTGTGGGGACTAGCGGGGGCCAAGAGACCCAGTACTTC. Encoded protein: CSAVGTSGGQETQYF. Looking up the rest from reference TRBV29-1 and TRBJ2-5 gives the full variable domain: SAVISQKPSRDICQRGTSLTIQCQVDSQVTMMFWYRQQPGQSLTLIATANQGSEATYESGFVIDKFPISRPNLTFSTLTVSNMSPEDSSIYLCSAVGTSGGQETQYFGPGTRLLVL.

CDR3 sequence reads: CASSFQGQETQYF. CDR3 DNA sequence: TGTGCCAGCAGCTTCCAGGGACAAGAGACCCAGTACTTC. The chain carries TRBV7-9 and TRBJ2-5; tentatively, D is TRBD1 (5 bases). This CDR3 region has 13 residues. Germline values: CDR1 SEHNR, CDR2 FQNEAQ (reference sequence). V was pared by 3 bases and J by 2 bases, with 7 bases between.

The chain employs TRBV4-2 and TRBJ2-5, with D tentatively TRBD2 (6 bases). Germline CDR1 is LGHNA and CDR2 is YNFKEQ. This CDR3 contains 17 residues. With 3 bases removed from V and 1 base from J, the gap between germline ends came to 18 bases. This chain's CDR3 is CASSQGIRAGRQETQYF. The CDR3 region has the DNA TGTGCCAGCAGCCAGGGGATAAGGGCGGGGCGCCAAGAGACCCAGTACTTC.

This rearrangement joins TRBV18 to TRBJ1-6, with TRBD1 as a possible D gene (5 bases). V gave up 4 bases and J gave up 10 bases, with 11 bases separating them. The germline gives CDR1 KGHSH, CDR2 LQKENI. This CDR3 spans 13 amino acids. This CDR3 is CASSQGEGSPLHF. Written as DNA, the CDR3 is TGTGCCAGCTCACAAGGGGAAGGGTCACCCCTCCACTTT.

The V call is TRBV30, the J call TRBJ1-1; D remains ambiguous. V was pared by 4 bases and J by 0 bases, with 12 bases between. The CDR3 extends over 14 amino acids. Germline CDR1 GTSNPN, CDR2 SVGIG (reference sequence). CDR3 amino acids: CAWTPAPMNTEAFF. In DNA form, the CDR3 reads TGTGCCTGGACCCCGGCACCTATGAACACTGAAGCTTTCTTT.

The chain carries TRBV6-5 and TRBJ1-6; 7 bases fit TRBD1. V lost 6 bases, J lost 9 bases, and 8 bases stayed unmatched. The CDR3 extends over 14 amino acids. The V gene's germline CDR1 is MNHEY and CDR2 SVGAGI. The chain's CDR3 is CASRWTGGVSPLHF. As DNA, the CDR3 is TGTGCCAGCAGGTGGACAGGTGGGGTTTCACCCCTCCACTTT.

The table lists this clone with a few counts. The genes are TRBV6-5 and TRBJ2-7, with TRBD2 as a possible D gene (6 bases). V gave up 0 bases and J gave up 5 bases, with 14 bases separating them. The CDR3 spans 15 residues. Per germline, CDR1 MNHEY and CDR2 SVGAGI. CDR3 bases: TGTGCCAGCAGTTACTCCCCCGGGACTTTGGACGAGCAGTACTTC. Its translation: CASSYSPGTLDEQYF.

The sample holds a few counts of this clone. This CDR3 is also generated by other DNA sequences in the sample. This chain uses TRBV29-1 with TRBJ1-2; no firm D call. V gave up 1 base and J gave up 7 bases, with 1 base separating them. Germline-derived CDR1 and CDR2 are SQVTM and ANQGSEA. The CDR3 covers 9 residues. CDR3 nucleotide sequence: TGCAGCGTTGAAGGTGGCTACACCTTC. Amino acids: CSVEGGYTF.

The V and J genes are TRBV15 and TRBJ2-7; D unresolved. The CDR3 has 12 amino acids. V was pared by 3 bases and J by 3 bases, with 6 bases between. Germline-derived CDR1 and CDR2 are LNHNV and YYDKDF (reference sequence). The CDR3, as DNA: TGTGCCACCAGCAGGTATAGCTACGAGCAGTACTTC. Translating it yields CATSRYSYEQYF.

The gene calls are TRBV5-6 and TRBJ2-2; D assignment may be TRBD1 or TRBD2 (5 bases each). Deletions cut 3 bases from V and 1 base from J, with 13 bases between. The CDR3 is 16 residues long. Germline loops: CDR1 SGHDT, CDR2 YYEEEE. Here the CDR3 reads CASSSAGRENTGELFF. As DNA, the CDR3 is TGTGCCAGCAGCTCCGCGGGCAGGGAGAACACCGGGGAGCTGTTTTTT. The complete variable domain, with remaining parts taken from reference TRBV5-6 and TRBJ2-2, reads DAGVTQSPTHLIKTRGQQVTLRCSPKSGHDTVSWYQQALGQGPQFIFQYYEEEERQRGNFPDRFSGHQFPNYSSELNVNALLLGDSALYLCASSSAGRENTGELFFGEGSRLTVL.

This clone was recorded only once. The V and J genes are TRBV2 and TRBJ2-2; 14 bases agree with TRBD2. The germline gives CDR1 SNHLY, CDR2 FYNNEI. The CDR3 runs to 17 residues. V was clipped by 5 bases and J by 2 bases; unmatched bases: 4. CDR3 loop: CASSRGLAGANTGELFF. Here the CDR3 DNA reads TGTGCCAGCAGTAGGGGACTAGCGGGGGCCAACACCGGGGAGCTGTTTTTT.

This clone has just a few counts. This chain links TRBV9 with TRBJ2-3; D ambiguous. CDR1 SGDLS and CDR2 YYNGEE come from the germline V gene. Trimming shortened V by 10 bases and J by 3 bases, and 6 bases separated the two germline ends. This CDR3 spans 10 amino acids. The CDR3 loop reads CALGTDTQYF. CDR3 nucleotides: TGTGCCCTCGGGACAGATACGCAGTATTTT. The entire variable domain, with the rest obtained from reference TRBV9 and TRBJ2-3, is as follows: DSGVTQTPKHLITATGQRVTLRCSPRSGDLSVYWYQQSLDQGLQFLIQYYNGEERAKGNILERFSAQQFPDLHSELNLSSLELGDSALYFCALGTDTQYFGPGTRLTVL.

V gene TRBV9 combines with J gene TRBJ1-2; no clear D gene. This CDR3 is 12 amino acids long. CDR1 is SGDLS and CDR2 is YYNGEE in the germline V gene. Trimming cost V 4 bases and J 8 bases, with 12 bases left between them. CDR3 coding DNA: TGTGCCAGCAGCCCAGGCATGGGGGGCTACACCTTC. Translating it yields CASSPGMGGYTF. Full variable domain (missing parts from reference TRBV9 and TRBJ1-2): DSGVTQTPKHLITATGQRVTLRCSPRSGDLSVYWYQQSLDQGLQFLIQYYNGEERAKGNILERFSAQQFPDLHSELNLSSLELGDSALYFCASSPGMGGYTFGSGTRLTVV.

The CDR3: CASSTVGEQFF. The CDR3 nucleotides read TGTGCCAGCAGCACAGTCGGTGAGCAGTTCTTC. V gene TRBV7-9 combines with J gene TRBJ2-1; D is ambiguous. The germline V gene has CDR1 SEHNR and CDR2 FQNEAQ (reference sequence). Between the trimmed V and J ends, which lost 5 bases and 9 bases, there was a span of 8 bases. The CDR3 consists of 11 residues. The full variable domain, rest sourced from reference TRBV7-9 and TRBJ2-1, is DTGVSQNPRHKITKRGQNVTFRCDPISEHNRLYWYRQTLGQGPEFLTYFQNEAQLEKSRLLSDRFSAERPKGSFSTLEIQRTEQGDSAMYLCASSTVGEQFFGPGTRLTVL.

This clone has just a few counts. CDR3 sequence: CASSRTGLGQPQHF. The CDR3 DNA is TGTGCCAGCAGCCGAACAGGGTTGGGACAGCCCCAGCATTTT. The genes are TRBV5-6 and TRBJ1-5; perhaps TRBD1 as D (6 bases). The CDR3 has 14 residues. The germline gives CDR1 SGHDT, CDR2 YYEEEE. V was shortened by 4 bases and J by 7 bases, with 15 bases between the two germline ends. The full variable domain, rest sourced from reference TRBV5-6 and TRBJ1-5, is DAGVTQSPTHLIKTRGQQVTLRCSPKSGHDTVSWYQQALGQGPQFIFQYYEEEERQRGNFPDRFSGHQFPNYSSELNVNALLLGDSALYLCASSRTGLGQPQHFGDGTRLSIL.